This T cell receptor beta chain is drawn from a study of T cells expressing NK-cell markers. TCRdb re-called the 5' RACE reads and gives one entry per CDR3 protein, without DNA. This table holds just under 150,000 distinct CDR3 sequences. The CDR3 extends over 17 amino acids. CDR1 and CDR2 from the germline V gene are SEHNR and FQNEAQ (reference sequence). The source of this sequence is a man between 18 and 35 years old in good health. V usage is TRBV7-9 and J usage is TRBJ2-3. Sequenced: blood T cells: a sorted CD56 or NKG2C T cell subset, CD4+ or CD8+ T cells, or bulk PBMC T cells (not recorded which). The CDR3 loop reads CASSLEAWQPPTDTQYF.